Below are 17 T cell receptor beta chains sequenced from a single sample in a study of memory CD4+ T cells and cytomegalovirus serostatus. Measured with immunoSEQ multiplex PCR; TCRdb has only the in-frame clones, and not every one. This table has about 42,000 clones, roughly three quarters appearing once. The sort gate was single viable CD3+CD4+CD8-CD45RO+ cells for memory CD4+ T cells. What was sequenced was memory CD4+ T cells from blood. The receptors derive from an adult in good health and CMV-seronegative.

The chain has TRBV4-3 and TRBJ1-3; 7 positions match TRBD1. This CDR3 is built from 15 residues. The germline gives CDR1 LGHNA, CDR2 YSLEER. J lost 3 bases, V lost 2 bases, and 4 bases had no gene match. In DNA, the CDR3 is TGCGCCAGCAGCCAAATAGACAGGGTTGGAAACACCATATATTTT. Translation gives CASSQIDRVGNTIYF.

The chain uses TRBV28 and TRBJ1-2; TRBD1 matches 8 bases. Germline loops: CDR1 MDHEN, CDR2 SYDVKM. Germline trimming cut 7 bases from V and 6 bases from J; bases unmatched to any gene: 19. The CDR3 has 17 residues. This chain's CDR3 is CASTSFKIGQGRDGYTF. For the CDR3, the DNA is TGTGCCAGCACCTCCTTTAAAATTGGACAGGGTAGGGATGGCTACACCTTC.

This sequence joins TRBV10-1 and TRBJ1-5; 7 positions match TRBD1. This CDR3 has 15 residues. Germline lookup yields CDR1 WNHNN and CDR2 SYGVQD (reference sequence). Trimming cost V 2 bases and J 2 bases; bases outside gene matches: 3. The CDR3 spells CASSEPDRGNQPQHF. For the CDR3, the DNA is TGCGCCAGCAGTGAGCCAGACAGGGGCAATCAGCCCCAGCATTTT.

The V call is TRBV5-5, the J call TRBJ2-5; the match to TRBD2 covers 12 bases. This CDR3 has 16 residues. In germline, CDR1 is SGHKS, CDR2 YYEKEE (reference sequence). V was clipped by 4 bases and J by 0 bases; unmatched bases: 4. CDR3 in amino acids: CASSPGLAGNQETQYF. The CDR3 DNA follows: TGTGCCAGCAGCCCTGGACTAGCGGGGAACCAAGAGACCCAGTACTTC.

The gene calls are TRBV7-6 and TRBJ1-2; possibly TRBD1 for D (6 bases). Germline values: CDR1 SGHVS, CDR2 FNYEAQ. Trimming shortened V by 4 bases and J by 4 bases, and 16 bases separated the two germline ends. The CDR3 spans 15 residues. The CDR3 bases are TGTGCCAGCAGCTCGTACGAGGGGGAGGTCTATGGCTACACCTTC. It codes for CASSSYEGEVYGYTF. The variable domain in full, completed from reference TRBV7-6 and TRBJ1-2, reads GAGVSQSPRYKVTKRGQDVALRCDPISGHVSLYWYRQALGQGPEFLTYFNYEAQQDKSGLPNDRFSAERPEGSISTLTIQRTEQRDSAMYRCASSSYEGEVYGYTFGSGTRLTVV.

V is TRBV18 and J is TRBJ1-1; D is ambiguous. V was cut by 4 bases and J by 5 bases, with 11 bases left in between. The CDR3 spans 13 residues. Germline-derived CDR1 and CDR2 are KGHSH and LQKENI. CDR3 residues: CASSRTEGTEAFF. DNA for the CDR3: TGTGCCAGCTCACGGACCGAAGGGACTGAAGCTTTCTTT.

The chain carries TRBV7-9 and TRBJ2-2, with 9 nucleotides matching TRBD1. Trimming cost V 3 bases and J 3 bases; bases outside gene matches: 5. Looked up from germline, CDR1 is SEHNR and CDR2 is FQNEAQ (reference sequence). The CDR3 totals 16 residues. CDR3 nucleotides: TGTGCCAGCAGCTTCGGGACAGGGCAGGACACCGGGGAGCTGTTTTTT. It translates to CASSFGTGQDTGELFF. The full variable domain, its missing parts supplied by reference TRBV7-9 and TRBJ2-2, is DTGVSQNPRHKITKRGQNVTFRCDPISEHNRLYWYRQTLGQGPEFLTYFQNEAQLEKSRLLSDRFSAERPKGSFSTLEIQRTEQGDSAMYLCASSFGTGQDTGELFFGEGSRLTVL.

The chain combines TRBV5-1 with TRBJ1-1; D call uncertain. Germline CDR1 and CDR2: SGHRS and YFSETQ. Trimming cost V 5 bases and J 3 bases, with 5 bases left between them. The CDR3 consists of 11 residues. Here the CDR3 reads CASRRDTEAFF. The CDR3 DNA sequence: TGCGCCAGCAGAAGGGACACTGAAGCTTTCTTT.

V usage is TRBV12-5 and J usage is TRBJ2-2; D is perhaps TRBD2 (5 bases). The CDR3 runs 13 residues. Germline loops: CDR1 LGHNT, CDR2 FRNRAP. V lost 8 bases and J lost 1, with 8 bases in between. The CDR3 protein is CASKGVNTGELFF. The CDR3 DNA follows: TGTGCTAGTAAGGGAGTGAACACCGGGGAGCTGTTTTTT.

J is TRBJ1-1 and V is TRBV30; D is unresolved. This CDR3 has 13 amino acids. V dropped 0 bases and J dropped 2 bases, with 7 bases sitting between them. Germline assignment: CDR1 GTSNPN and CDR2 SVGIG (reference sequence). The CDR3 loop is CAWSVGVNTEAFF. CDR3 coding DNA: TGTGCCTGGAGTGTGGGCGTCAACACTGAAGCTTTCTTT.

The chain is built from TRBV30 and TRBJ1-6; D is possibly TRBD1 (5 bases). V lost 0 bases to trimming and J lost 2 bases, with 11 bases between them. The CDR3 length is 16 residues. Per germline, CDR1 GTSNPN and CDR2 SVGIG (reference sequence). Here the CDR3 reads CAWSVHGATYNSPLHF. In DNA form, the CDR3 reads TGTGCCTGGAGTGTACACGGGGCTACCTATAATTCACCCCTCCACTTT. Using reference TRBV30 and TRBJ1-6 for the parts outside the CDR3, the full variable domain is SQTIHQWPATLVQPVGSPLSLECTVEGTSNPNLYWYRQAAGRGLQLLFYSVGIGQISSEVPQNLSASRPQDRQFILSSKKLLLSDSGFYLCAWSVHGATYNSPLHFGNGTRLTVT.

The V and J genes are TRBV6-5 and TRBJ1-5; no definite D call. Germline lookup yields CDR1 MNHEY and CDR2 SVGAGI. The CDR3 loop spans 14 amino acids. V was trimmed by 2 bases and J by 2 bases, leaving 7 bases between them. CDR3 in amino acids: CASSYARGNQPQHF. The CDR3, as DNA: TGTGCCAGCAGTTACGCCAGAGGCAATCAGCCCCAGCATTTT.

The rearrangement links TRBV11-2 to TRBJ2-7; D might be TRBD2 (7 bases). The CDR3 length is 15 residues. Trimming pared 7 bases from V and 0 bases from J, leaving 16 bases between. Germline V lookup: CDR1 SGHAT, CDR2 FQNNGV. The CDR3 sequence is CASTPMGGASYEQYF. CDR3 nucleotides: TGTGCCAGCACTCCCATGGGGGGGGCCTCCTACGAGCAGTACTTC.

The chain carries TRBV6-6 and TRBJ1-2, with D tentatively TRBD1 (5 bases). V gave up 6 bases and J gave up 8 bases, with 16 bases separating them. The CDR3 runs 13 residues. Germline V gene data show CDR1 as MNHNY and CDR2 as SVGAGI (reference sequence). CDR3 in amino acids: CASRPQEQGGYTF. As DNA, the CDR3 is TGTGCCAGCAGGCCACAGGAACAAGGGGGCTACACCTTC.

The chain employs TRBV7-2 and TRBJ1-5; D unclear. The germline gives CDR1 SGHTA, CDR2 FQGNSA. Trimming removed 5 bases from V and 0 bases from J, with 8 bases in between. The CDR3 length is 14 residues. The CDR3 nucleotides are TGTGCCAGCAGCGTACGTAATAGCAATCAGCCCCAGCATTTT. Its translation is CASSVRNSNQPQHF.

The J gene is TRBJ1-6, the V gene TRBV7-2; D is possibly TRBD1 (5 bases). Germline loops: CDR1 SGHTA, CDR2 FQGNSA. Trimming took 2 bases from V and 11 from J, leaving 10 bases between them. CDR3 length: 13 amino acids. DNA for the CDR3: TGTGCCAGCAGCTTACAGGGCCCCCCACCCCTCCACTTT. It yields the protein CASSLQGPPPLHF. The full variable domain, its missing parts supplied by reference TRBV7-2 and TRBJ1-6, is GAGVSQSPSNKVTEKGKDVELRCDPISGHTALYWYRQSLGQGLEFLIYFQGNSAPDKSGLPSDRFSAERTGGSVSTLTIQRTQQEDSAVYLCASSLQGPPPLHFGNGTRLTVT.

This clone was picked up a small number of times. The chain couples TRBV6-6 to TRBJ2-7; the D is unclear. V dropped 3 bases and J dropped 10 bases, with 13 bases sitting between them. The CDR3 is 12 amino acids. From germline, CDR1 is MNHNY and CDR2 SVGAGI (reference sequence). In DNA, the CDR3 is TGTGCCAGCAGTTATGCGGTAGGGAAACAGTACTTC. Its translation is CASSYAVGKQYF.